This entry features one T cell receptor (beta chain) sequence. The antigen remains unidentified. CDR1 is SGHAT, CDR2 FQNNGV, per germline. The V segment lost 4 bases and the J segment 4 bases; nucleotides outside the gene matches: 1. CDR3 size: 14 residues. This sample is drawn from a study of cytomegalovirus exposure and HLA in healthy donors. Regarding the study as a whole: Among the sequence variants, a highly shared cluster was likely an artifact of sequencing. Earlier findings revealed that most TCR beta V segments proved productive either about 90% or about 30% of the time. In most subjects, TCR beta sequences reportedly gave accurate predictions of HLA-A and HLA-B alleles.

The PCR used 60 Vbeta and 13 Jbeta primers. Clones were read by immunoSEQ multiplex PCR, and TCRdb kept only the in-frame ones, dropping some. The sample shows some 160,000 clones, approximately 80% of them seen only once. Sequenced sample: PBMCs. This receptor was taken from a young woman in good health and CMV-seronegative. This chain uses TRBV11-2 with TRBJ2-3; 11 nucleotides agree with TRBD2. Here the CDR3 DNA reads TGTGCCAGCAGCTCGGGACTAGCGGCAGATACGCAGTATTTT. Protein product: CASSSGLAADTQYF.